This TCR beta chain originates from a study of blood T cell repertoires in COVID-19. This clone occurred once. Followed over time, Seattle patients had been enrolled while infection was active. This table comes from immunoSEQ multiplex PCR, and its TCRdb copy is limited to in-frame clones, with some not included. The table has tens of thousands of clones, about 88% seen once; the top ten hold 43%. The clonotype originates from a woman aged 55-69 years with COVID-19, enrolled during active disease. Sequencing input: peripheral blood.

The CDR3 nucleotides read TGTGCCAGCAGCCCGGGACTAGCGGGAGGGGAGGATACGCAGTATTTT. The encoded protein is CASSPGLAGGEDTQYF. The chain carries TRBV5-5 and TRBJ2-3, with 16 bases fitting TRBD2. CDR1 is SGHKS and CDR2 is YYEKEE in the germline V gene (reference sequence). The CDR3 is made up of 16 amino acids. V shed 4 bases, J shed 6 bases, and the junction held 5 bases outside the gene matches.